This T cell receptor beta chain stems from a study of CXCR3-negative and CXCR3-positive naive CD8 T cells. Overall study context: Total TRB output reached around 140 million reads, about 1.5 +/- 0.3 million per library.

In preparing the TRB cDNA libraries, 5' RACE with UMI labels was used. TCRdb reworked the 5' RACE reads into one entry per CDR3 protein, no DNA. This sample's table has 75,000 to 100,000 distinct CDR3 sequences. Germline CDR1 is LGHDT and CDR2 is YNNKEL (reference sequence). The CDR3 has 14 residues. Notes on this clonotype: Its antigen is not identified.

Study-wide points: Memory cells diverged, while naive CXCR3-positive and CXCR3-negative cells had similar TRBV-TRBJ usage.

This clonotype was sampled from a human donor in good health. Some clones in this sample may be carry-over from other donors' samples. This chain uses TRBV3-1 with TRBJ2-7. Sequencing was performed on naive CXCR3- CD8+ T cells from blood. Subset denoted: CD45RO-CCR7+CD27+CD95- naive CD8+ T cells lacking CXCR3 (TNR3-). The CDR3 reads CASSQENVAAEQYF.